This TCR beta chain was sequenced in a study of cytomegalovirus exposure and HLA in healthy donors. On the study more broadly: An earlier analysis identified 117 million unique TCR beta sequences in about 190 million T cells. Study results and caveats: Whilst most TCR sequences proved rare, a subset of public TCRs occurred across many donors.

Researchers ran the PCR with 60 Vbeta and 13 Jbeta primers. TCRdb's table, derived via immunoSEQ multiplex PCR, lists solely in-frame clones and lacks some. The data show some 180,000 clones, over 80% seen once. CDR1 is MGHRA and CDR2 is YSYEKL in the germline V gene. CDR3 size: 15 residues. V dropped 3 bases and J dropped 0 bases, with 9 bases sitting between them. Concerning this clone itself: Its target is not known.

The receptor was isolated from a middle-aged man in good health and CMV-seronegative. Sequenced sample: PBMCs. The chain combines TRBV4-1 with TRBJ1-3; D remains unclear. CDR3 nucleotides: TGCGCCAGCAGCCACGGAGGATTCTCTGGAAACACCATATATTTT. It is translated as CASSHGGFSGNTIYF.